This TCR beta chain was captured by sequencing in a study of shared clonotypes between healthy human individuals. Across the study: A couple of female and a few male donors aged 18 to 49 were enrolled.

This clone is a singleton in its sample. What it binds is unknown. Once extracted for a subset, genomic DNA was divided evenly among several immunoSEQ plates. Produced via immunoSEQ multiplex PCR; TCRdb's table is partial and in-frame only. The top ten hold about 0.064% of the sample, which has roughly 500,000 clones, 90% to 96% seen once. Germline V gene sequence: CDR1 MDHEN, CDR2 SYDVKM. CDR3 size: 15 residues. The ends lost 6 bases at V and 11 bases at J; junction bases unmatched: 16. Overall study results and limits: Clonotype sharing among donors likely depends on sequencing depth.

Each sample came from a Caucasian adult donor living in Nashville, Tennessee. Sequencing used naive CD4+ T cells sorted from blood. Subset given: CD45RA+ positively selected. The gene calls are TRBV28 and TRBJ2-5, with 9 bases aligning to TRBD1. This clonotype originated in a woman in her 30s in good health. This chain's CDR3 is CASRIQGARSGEQYF. CDR3 sequence (DNA): TGTGCCAGCAGAATACAGGGGGCCCGCAGTGGGGAGCAGTACTTC.